Presented here are 25 T cell receptor delta chains from one specimen sequenced in a study of Vδ1+ human thymocytes. Whole-study results and caveats: In the thymus, TRG and TRD repertoires looked highly polyclonal with Gaussian CDR3 lengths.

Extracted RNA was reverse transcribed into cDNA. The CDR3 regions were amplified by multiplex PCR from V-gene primers to a constant-region primer. TCRdb re-called the multiplex PCR reads using CATT. Here the sample spans about 75,000 delta-chain clones, approximately 37% being singletons. Their specific antigens are unknown. The sequenced material came from Vdelta1+ gamma-delta thymocytes from the thymus. Subset denoted: FACS-sorted CD3+ TCRalphabeta- TCRVdelta1+ TCRVdelta2- thymocytes. The receptors originated from a boy younger than two who had congenital heart surgery.

The J gene is TRDJ1, the V gene TRDV1; possible D gene TRDD3, 6 bases. CDR3 length equals 17 residues. Between the trimmed V and J ends, which lost 2 bases and 10 bases, there was a span of 26 bases. Germline V CDR1 and CDR2: TSWWSYY, QGS. This chain's CDR3 is CALGEFSYVLGRRVLIF. The CDR3 DNA reads TGTGCTCTTGGGGAATTCTCATATGTACTGGGCAGGAGGGTACTCATCTTT.

This clone was seen only a few times. The chain couples TRDV1 to TRDJ1; 7 bases map to TRDD3. The CDR3 covers 18 residues. The germline V gene has CDR1 TSWWSYY and CDR2 QGS. With V trimmed by 0 bases and J by 0 bases, 10 bases remained unmatched. This CDR3 reads CALGELLLQWGNTDKLIF. The CDR3 DNA reads as TGTGCTCTTGGGGAACTTTTACTTCAGTGGGGGAACACCGATAAACTCATCTTT.

This chain links TRDV1 with TRDJ1; 8 bases line up with TRDD3. The CDR3 contains 17 residues. CDR1 TSWWSYY and CDR2 QGS come from the germline V gene. Losses at the gene ends were 4 bases for V and 0 bases for J; bases not matched to a gene: 10. The CDR3 loop reads CALGGALGAAYTDKLIF. As DNA, the CDR3 is TGTGCTCTTGGGGGGGCACTGGGGGCTGCGTACACCGATAAACTCATCTTT.

A word on this clone: The same CDR3 can be traced to other DNA sequences in this sample. V usage is TRDV1 and J usage is TRDJ1, with 7 bases lining up with TRDD2. Germline values: CDR1 TSWWSYY, CDR2 QGS. The CDR3 loop spans 15 amino acids. The V segment lost 4 bases and the J segment 0 bases; nucleotides outside the gene matches: 5. This chain's CDR3 is CALGVPSSNTDKLIF. The CDR3 region has the DNA TGTGCTCTTGGGGTCCCTTCCTCCAACACCGATAAACTCATCTTT.

V gene TRDV1 combines with J gene TRDJ1; TRDD3 agrees at 12 bases. The CDR3 is 23 amino acids. Germline CDR1 is TSWWSYY and CDR2 is QGS. J was trimmed by 0 bases and V by 3 bases; bases with no gene match: 23. As DNA, the CDR3 is TGTGCTCTTGGGGACCCTATTTCCTTTACTGGGGGATACCCAGGGCTGTACACCGATAAACTCATCTTT. This sequence encodes CALGDPISFTGGYPGLYTDKLIF.

This clone was observed a few times. The J gene is TRDJ1, the V gene TRDV1, with TRDD3 matching over 11 bases. This CDR3 region has 17 residues. Germline assignment: CDR1 TSWWSYY and CDR2 QGS. Unmatched junction bases numbered 6, after V lost 0 bases and J lost 3 bases. The CDR3 is CALGELGWGIRPDKLIF. CDR3 DNA sequence: TGTGCTCTTGGGGAACTGGGTTGGGGGATACGCCCCGATAAACTCATCTTT.

The rearrangement links TRDV1 to TRDJ1; TRDD3 matches at 7 bases. CDR1 TSWWSYY and CDR2 QGS come from the germline V gene. The CDR3 is made up of 20 amino acids. Trimming took 5 bases from V and 2 from J; bases not matched to a gene: 23. This CDR3 reads CALGKSEYGLVDTRTDKLIF. CDR3 nucleotide sequence: TGTGCTCTTGGGAAATCCGAATACGGACTGGTGGATACGCGAACCGATAAACTCATCTTT.

This clone was observed a handful of times. The same CDR3 can be traced to other DNA sequences in this sample. The genes are TRDV1 and TRDJ1; the D is unclear. Germline V gene lookup returns CDR1 TSWWSYY and CDR2 QGS. The CDR3 has 15 residues. V was cut by 0 bases and J by 11 bases, with 19 bases left in between. CDR3 nucleotide sequence: TGTGCTCTTGGGGAACTTCCCACACTAGGCATGAAGCTCATCTTT. It yields the protein CALGELPTLGMKLIF.

This clone was counted a few times. The chain is built from TRDV2 and TRDJ1; 8 positions match TRDD3. J gave up 2 bases and V 0 bases, and 4 bases lay outside the gene matches. Germline V lookup: CDR1 GEAIGNYY, CDR2 EKD. The CDR3 consists of 15 residues. CDR3 nucleotide sequence: TGTGCCTGTGACACCGGGGGATATCTGACCGATAAACTCATCTTT. It codes for CACDTGGYLTDKLIF.

The chain has TRDV1 and TRDJ1, with TRDD3 matching over 11 bases. The CDR3 runs 27 residues. V trimming: 0 bases; J trimming: 0 bases; junction bases outside the gene matches: 33. Germline CDR1 and CDR2: TSWWSYY and QGS. CDR3 residues: CALGELFSLPTFSDWGIKEEYTDKLIF. The CDR3 DNA reads as TGTGCTCTTGGGGAACTGTTTAGCCTTCCTACGTTTTCCGACTGGGGGATAAAAGAGGAGTACACCGATAAACTCATCTTT.

A few counts support this clone. The chain employs TRDV1 and TRDJ1; 10 bases map to TRDD3. Germline CDR1 is TSWWSYY and CDR2 is QGS. The V segment lost 5 bases and the J segment 0 bases; nucleotides outside the gene matches: 15. The CDR3 totals 19 residues. CDR3 DNA sequence: TGTGCTCTTGGGATCAACCCAAGCCTTACTGGGGGATACACCGATAAACTCATCTTT. It encodes CALGINPSLTGGYTDKLIF.

The sample holds a few counts of this clone. This chain joins TRDV1 and TRDJ1, with 13 positions matching TRDD3. Germline CDR1 TSWWSYY, CDR2 QGS. The CDR3 totals 18 residues. V trimming: 2 bases; J trimming: 2 bases; junction bases outside the gene matches: 8. For the CDR3, the DNA is TGTGCTCTTGGGGAAAAGACTGGGGGATACGCGGGAACCGATAAACTCATCTTT. This sequence encodes CALGEKTGGYAGTDKLIF.

The chain recombines TRDV1 with TRDJ1; tentative D call: TRDD3 (6 bases). Germline CDR1 and CDR2: TSWWSYY and QGS. The germline V and J ends were trimmed by 2 bases and 0 bases, with 19 bases remaining between them. This CDR3 has 18 residues. The CDR3 sequence is CALGERKEGEPYTDKLIF. CDR3 coding DNA: TGTGCTCTTGGGGAAAGGAAAGAGGGGGAGCCGTACACCGATAAACTCATCTTT.

The chain combines TRDV1 with TRDJ1; tentative D call: TRDD3 (6 bases). The V gene's germline CDR1 is TSWWSYY and CDR2 QGS. V was trimmed by 0 bases and J by 4 bases, leaving 21 bases between them. The CDR3 is 18 residues long. CDR3 bases: TGTGCTCTTGGGGAACTGGTGGGTGGGCTGGGGTCCTACGATAAACTCATCTTT. This codes for CALGELVGGLGSYDKLIF.

The chain carries TRDV2 and TRDJ1; 8 bases are a match to TRDD3. The CDR3 has 15 residues. The V gene end was trimmed by 5 bases and the J gene end by 0 bases; junction bases not matched to a gene: 7. Germline V gene sequence: CDR1 GEAIGNYY, CDR2 EKD. The chain's CDR3 is CACATGIPDTDKLIF. In DNA, the CDR3 is TGTGCCTGTGCCACGGGGATACCAGACACCGATAAACTCATCTTT.

Details on this clone: This specimen includes other DNA sequences encoding the same CDR3. The chain couples TRDV1 to TRDJ1; the match to TRDD3 covers 7 bases. Germline loops: CDR1 TSWWSYY, CDR2 QGS. The J segment lost 3 bases and the V segment lost 1 base, leaving 11 bases of the junction unmatched. CDR3 length: 17 residues. As DNA, the CDR3 is TGTGCTCTTGGGGAACCTACTAGGGGGATCTTGGCCGATAAACTCATCTTT. Protein: CALGEPTRGILADKLIF.

V is TRDV1 and J is TRDJ1; TRDD2 matches at 9 bases. The trim removed 2 bases at V and 0 bases at J, leaving 22 bases unmatched. The CDR3 is 22 amino acids. The germline V gene encodes CDR1 TSWWSYY and CDR2 QGS. CDR3 coding DNA: TGTGCTCTTGGGGAAGCCCCTTCCTACAATGGGGGGATTCCTCAGTACACCGATAAACTCATCTTT. This codes for CALGEAPSYNGGIPQYTDKLIF.

Turning to this clone: This sample includes further DNA sequences coding for the same CDR3. The chain combines TRDV1 with TRDJ1; D is possibly TRDD3 (5 bases). The germline V and J ends were trimmed by 4 bases and 0 bases, with 18 bases remaining between them. Germline lookup yields CDR1 TSWWSYY and CDR2 QGS. The CDR3 extends over 17 amino acids. CDR3 nucleotide sequence: TGTGCTCTTGGGGGCACCACTGGTGGTTCGGACACCGATAAACTCATCTTT. This codes for CALGGTTGGSDTDKLIF.

This chain uses TRDV1 with TRDJ1; D is undetermined. There are 12 residues in the CDR3. Trimming removed 0 bases at V and 12 bases at J, with 11 bases between. The germline gives CDR1 TSWWSYY, CDR2 QGS. CDR3 amino acids: CALGELGGWIIF. In DNA form, the CDR3 reads TGTGCTCTTGGGGAACTGGGTGGATGGATCATCTTT.

This clone was detected only a few times. The chain joins TRDV1 to TRDJ1; no definite D call. The CDR3 spans 12 residues. Germline-derived CDR1 and CDR2 are TSWWSYY and QGS. The CDR3 DNA follows: TGTGCCCCCCGACGGGACACCGATAAACTCATCTTT. This sequence encodes CAPRRDTDKLIF.

This chain connects TRDV1 to TRDJ1; perhaps TRDD3 as D (5 bases). This CDR3 comprises 16 residues. The ends were cut back, 0 bases at V and 3 bases at J, with 14 bases in the middle. Per germline, CDR1 TSWWSYY and CDR2 QGS. The chain's CDR3 is CALGELEPGGPDKLIF. The CDR3 DNA sequence: TGTGCTCTTGGGGAACTAGAACCCGGGGGGCCCGATAAACTCATCTTT.

This chain links TRDV2 with TRDJ1; 13 nucleotides match TRDD3. The CDR3 contains 16 residues. Germline V gives CDR1 GEAIGNYY, CDR2 EKD. With V trimmed by 9 bases and J by 3 bases, 12 bases remained unmatched. The CDR3 sequence: CATGLGDTQRADKLIF. Written as DNA, the CDR3 is TGTGCCACTGGACTGGGGGATACGCAAAGGGCCGATAAACTCATCTTT.

The chain recombines TRDV1 with TRDJ1, with 8 bases that match TRDD3. The CDR3 runs 19 residues. V shed 1 base and J 0 bases; nucleotides not matched to a gene: 13. The germline V gene has CDR1 TSWWSYY and CDR2 QGS. CDR3 sequence (DNA): TGTGCTCTTGGGGAACCCAAGGCACCGGGGGGGATAAACACCGATAAACTCATCTTT. It encodes CALGEPKAPGGINTDKLIF.

This chain uses TRDV1 with TRDJ1; D gene uncertain. This CDR3 has 16 residues. The V and J ends lost 0 bases and 0 bases respectively, with 11 bases between them. Germline values: CDR1 TSWWSYY, CDR2 QGS. CDR3 sequence reads: CALGELRSKHTDKLIF. CDR3 in DNA: TGTGCTCTTGGGGAACTTCGGTCGAAACACACCGATAAACTCATCTTT.

The chain combines TRDV1 with TRDJ1; D gene ambiguous. V gave up 5 bases and J gave up 0 bases, with 13 bases separating them. The V gene's germline CDR1 is TSWWSYY and CDR2 QGS. CDR3 length: 15 amino acids. The CDR3, as DNA: TGTGCTCTTGGGACGGCCTCCCAGTACACCGATAAACTCATCTTT. It encodes CALGTASQYTDKLIF.